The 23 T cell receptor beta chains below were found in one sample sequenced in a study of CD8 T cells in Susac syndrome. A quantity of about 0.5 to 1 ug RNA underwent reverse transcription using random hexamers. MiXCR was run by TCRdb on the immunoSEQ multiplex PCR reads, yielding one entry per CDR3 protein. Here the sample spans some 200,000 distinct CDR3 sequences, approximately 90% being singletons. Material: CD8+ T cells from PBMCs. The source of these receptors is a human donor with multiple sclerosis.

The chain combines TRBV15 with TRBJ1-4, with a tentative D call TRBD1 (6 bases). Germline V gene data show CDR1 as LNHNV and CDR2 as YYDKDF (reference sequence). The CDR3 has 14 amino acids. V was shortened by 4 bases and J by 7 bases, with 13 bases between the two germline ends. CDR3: CATSTLGGVEKLFF. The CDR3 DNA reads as TGTGCCACCAGCACACTAGGGGGGGTTGAAAAACTGTTTTTT.

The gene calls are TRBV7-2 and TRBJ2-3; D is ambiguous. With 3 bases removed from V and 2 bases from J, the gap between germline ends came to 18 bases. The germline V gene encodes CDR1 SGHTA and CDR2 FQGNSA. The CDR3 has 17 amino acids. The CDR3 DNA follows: TGTGCCAGCAGCTTGGGCCAGACATTTTTCGCCACAGATACGCAGTATTTT. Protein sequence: CASSLGQTFFATDTQYF.

The CDR3 protein is CSVGTDEKLFF. The CDR3 coding sequence is TGCAGCGTTGGAACCGATGAAAAACTGTTTTTT. The V gene is TRBV29-1, the J gene TRBJ1-4, with D uncertain. Germline values: CDR1 SQVTM, CDR2 ANQGSEA. The CDR3 extends over 11 amino acids. V gave up 4 bases and J gave up 6 bases, with 6 bases separating them.

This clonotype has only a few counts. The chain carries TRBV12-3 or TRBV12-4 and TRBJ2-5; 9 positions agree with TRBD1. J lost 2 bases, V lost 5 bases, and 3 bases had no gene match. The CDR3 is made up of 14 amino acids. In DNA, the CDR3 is TGTGCCAGCAGTCCGGACAGGGGACAAGAGACCCAGTACTTC. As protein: CASSPDRGQETQYF.

CDR3 nucleotides: TGTGCCTGCCAGACGGGAGCAGAGGAGACCCAGTACTTC. This sequence encodes CACQTGAEETQYF. The chain has TRBV5-6 and TRBJ2-5; D may be TRBD2 (6 bases). This CDR3 has 13 residues. CDR1 and CDR2 (germline): SGHDT, YYEEEE. V lost 10 bases and J lost 5, with 18 bases in between.

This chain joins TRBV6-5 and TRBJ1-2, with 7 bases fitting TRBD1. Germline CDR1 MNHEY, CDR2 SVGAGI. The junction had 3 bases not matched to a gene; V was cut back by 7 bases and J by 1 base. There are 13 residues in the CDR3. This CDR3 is CASTGDSNYGYTF. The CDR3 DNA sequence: TGTGCCAGCACCGGGGACAGTAACTATGGCTACACCTTC.

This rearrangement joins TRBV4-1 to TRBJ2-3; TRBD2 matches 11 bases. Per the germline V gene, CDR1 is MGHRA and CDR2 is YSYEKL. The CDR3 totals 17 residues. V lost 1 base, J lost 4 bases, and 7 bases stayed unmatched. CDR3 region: CASSQALGTSGPDTQYF. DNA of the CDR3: TGCGCCAGCAGCCAAGCCCTCGGGACTAGCGGTCCAGATACGCAGTATTTT.

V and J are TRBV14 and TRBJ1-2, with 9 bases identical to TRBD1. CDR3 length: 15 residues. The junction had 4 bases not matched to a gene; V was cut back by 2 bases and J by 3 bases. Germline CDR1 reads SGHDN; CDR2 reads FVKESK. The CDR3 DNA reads TGTGCCAGCAGCCAACCCGGACAGGGGTACTATGGCTACACCTTC. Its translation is CASSQPGQGYYGYTF.

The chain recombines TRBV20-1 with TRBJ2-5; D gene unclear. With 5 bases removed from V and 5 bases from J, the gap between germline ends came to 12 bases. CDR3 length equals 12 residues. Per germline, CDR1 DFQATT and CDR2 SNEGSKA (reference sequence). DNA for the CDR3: TGCAGTGCTTCCCACGTCGGGGAGACCCAGTACTTC. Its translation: CSASHVGETQYF.

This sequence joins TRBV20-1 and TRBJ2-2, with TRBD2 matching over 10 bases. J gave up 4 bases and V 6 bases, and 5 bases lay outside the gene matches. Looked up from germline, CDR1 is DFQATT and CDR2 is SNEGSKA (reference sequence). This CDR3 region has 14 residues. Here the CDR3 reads CSAAERGGTGELFF. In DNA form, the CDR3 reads TGCAGTGCGGCAGAGCGGGGGGGCACCGGGGAGCTGTTTTTT.

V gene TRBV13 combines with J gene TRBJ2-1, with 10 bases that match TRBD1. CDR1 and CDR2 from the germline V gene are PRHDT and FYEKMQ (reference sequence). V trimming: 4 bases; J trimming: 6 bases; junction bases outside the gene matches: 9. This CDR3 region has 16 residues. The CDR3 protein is CASSSTTGGVFNEQFF. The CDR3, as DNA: TGTGCCAGCAGCTCCACGACAGGGGGCGTTTTCAATGAGCAGTTCTTC.

The CDR3 bases are TGTGCCAGCAGTCCTACAGGGGTGAATGGCTACACCTTC. Amino acid sequence: CASSPTGVNGYTF. This sequence joins TRBV12-3 or TRBV12-4 and TRBJ1-2; 7 nucleotides agree with TRBD1. This CDR3 has 13 residues. V dropped 5 bases and J dropped 6; count of bases not matched to a gene: 6.

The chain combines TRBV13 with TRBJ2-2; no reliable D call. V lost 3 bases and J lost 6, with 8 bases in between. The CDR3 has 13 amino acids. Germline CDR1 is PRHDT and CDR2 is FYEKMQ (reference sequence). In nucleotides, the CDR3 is TGTGCCAGCAGCTTCGGCGTACCCGGGGAGCTGTTTTTT. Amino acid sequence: CASSFGVPGELFF.

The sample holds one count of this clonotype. CDR3 residues: CASSQDPAGGLDTQYF. The CDR3 nucleotides read TGCGCCAGCAGCCAAGACCCAGCGGGGGGGTTGGATACGCAGTATTTT. The V call is TRBV4-1, the J call TRBJ2-3; 10 bases match TRBD2. The CDR3 totals 16 residues. Per germline, CDR1 MGHRA and CDR2 YSYEKL. With V trimmed by 0 bases and J by 6 bases, 6 bases remained unmatched.

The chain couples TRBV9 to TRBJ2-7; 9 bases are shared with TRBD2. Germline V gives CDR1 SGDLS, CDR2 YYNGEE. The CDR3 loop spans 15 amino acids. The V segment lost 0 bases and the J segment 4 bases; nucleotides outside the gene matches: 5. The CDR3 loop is CASSVEVAGVYEQYF. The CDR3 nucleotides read TGTGCCAGCAGCGTAGAGGTAGCGGGAGTGTACGAGCAGTACTTC. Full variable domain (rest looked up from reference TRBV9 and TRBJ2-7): DSGVTQTPKHLITATGQRVTLRCSPRSGDLSVYWYQQSLDQGLQFLIQYYNGEERAKGNILERFSAQQFPDLHSELNLSSLELGDSALYFCASSVEVAGVYEQYFGPGTRLTVT.

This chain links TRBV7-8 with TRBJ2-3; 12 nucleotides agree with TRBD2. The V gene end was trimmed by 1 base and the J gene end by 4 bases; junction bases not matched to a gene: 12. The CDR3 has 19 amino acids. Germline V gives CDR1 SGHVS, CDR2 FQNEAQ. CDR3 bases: TGTGCCAGCAGCTTAGACAGGGGGGGACTAGCGGGTCCTGCAGATACGCAGTATTTT. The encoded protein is CASSLDRGGLAGPADTQYF.

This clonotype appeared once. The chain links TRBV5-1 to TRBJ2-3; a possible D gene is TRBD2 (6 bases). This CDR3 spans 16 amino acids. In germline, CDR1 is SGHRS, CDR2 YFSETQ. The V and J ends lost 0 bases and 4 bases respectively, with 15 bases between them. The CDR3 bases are TGCGCCAGCAGCTTGGGGGGACTCCGACCCCCAGATACGCAGTATTTT. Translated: CASSLGGLRPPDTQYF.

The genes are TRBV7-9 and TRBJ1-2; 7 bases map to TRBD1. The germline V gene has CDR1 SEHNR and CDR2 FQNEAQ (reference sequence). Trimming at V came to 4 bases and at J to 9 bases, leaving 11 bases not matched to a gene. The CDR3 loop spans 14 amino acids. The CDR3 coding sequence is TGTGCCAGCAGCTCAGGGGGGATGGGGTTACGCTACACCTTC. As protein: CASSSGGMGLRYTF.

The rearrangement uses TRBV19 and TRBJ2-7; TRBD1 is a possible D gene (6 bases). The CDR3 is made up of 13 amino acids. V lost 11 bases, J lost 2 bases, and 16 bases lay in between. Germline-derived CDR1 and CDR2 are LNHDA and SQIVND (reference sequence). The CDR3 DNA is TGTGCCTGTTCCCGGGACACTACCTACGAGCAGTACTTC. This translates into CACSRDTTYEQYF.

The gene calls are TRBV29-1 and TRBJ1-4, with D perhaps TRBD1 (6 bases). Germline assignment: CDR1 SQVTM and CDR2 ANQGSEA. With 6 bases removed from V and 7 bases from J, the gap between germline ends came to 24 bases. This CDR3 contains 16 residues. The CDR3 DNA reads TGCAGCGTCGTCCCGGGTGGGGGCCTTAGTGGTGAAAAACTGTTTTTT. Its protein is CSVVPGGGLSGEKLFF.

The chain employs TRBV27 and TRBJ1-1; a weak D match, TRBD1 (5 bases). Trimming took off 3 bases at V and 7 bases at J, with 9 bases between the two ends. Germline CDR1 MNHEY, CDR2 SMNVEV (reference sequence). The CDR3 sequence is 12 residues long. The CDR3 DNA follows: TGTGCCAGCAGTTTCGGGGGGAGTGAAGCTTTCTTT. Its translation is CASSFGGSEAFF.

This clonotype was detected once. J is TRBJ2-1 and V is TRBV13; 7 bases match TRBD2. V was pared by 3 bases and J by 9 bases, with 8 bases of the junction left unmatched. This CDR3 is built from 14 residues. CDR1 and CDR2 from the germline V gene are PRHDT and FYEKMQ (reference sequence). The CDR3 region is CASSFKGGRTEQFF. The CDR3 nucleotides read TGTGCCAGCAGCTTTAAGGGCGGGAGAACTGAGCAGTTCTTC. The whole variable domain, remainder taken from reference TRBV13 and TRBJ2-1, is AAGVIQSPRHLIKEKRETATLKCYPIPRHDTVYWYQQGPGQDPQFLISFYEKMQSDKGSIPDRFSAQQFSDYHSELNMSSLELGDSALYFCASSFKGGRTEQFFGPGTRLTVL.

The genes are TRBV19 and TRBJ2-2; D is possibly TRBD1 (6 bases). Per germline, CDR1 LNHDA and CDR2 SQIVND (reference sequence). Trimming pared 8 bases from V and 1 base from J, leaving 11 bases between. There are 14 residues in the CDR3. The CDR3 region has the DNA TGTGCCAGTTGGGACAACGGGAACACCGGGGAGCTGTTTTTT. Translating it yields CASWDNGNTGELFF.